Listed below are T cell receptor beta chains from one sample, sequenced in a study of T-cell reconstitution after alpha-beta-depleted transplantation in children. TCRdb ran MiXCR on the PCR reads and lists one entry per CDR3 protein. The table lists about 500,000 distinct CDR3 sequences, less than 35% of them singletons. The specimen was PBMCs from the stem cell graft donor, collected from the stem cell graft. The receptors originated from a human donor who donated a stem cell graft to a child with aplastic anemia. Each CDR3 is given with its conserved first and last residue. Fields, in order: V gene, CDR3 protein.

>TRBV24-1
CATSDLQPGMGYGYTF
>TRBV28
CAIGGSPGYEQYF
>TRBV7-2
CASSSSSTDTQYF
>TRBV12-3/TRBV12-4
CASSSSWARAEAFF
>TRBV7-2
CASSVTGTGAFF
>TRBV7-6
CASSPRDPGELFF
>TRBV9
CASSVGEREPLHF
>TRBV20-1
CSATGGVGVSNQPQHF
>TRBV4-3
CASSLGLAEGYEQYF
>TRBV7-2
CASSTVQGNTIYF